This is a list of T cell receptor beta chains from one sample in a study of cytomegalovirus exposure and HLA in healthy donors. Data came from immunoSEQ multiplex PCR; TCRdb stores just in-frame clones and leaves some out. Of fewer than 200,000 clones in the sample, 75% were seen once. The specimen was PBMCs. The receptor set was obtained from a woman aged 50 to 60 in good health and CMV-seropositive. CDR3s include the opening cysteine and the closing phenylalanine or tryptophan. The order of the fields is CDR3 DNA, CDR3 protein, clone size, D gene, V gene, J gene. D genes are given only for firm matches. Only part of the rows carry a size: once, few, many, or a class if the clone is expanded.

cdr3_nt: TGTGCCAGCAGCCCCGCCGGGACAGCCACAGATACGCAGTATTTT; cdr3_aa: CASSPAGTATDTQYF; clone_size: .; d_call: TRBD1; v_call: TRBV7-3; j_call: TRBJ2-3
cdr3_nt: TGTGCCATCCACAGGTTTAAGAACACTGAAGCTTTCTTT; cdr3_aa: CAIHRFKNTEAFF; clone_size: .; d_call: .; v_call: TRBV7-3; j_call: TRBJ1-1
cdr3_nt: TGTGCCAGCAGCGTTTCAGCGGGGGGTGCCACCGGGGAGCTGTTTTTT; cdr3_aa: CASSVSAGGATGELFF; clone_size: .; d_call: TRBD2; v_call: TRBV9; j_call: TRBJ2-2
cdr3_nt: TGCGCCAGCAAAGACCTCACCGAGGGTTCACCCCTCCACTTT; cdr3_aa: CASKDLTEGSPLHF; clone_size: .; d_call: .; v_call: TRBV5-1; j_call: TRBJ1-6
cdr3_nt: TGTGCCAGCAGCCATACACCCTCCACAGATACGCAGTATTTT; cdr3_aa: CASSHTPSTDTQYF; clone_size: .; d_call: .; v_call: TRBV6-5; j_call: TRBJ2-3
cdr3_nt: TGTGCCAGCAGCCTTCGACTAGCGGGGGTGGATGAGCAGTTCTTC; cdr3_aa: CASSLRLAGVDEQFF; clone_size: .; d_call: TRBD2; v_call: TRBV4-2; j_call: TRBJ2-1
cdr3_nt: TGCAGCGTTGGTCCGGGGGGCAGGGCCGGGGAGCTGTTTTTT; cdr3_aa: CSVGPGGRAGELFF; clone_size: .; d_call: .; v_call: TRBV29-1; j_call: TRBJ2-2
cdr3_nt: TGCGCCAGCAGCCGCATAGGGGGGAGGGGCCTGGTCTCTGAAGCTTTCTTT; cdr3_aa: CASSRIGGRGLVSEAFF; clone_size: .; d_call: .; v_call: TRBV4-1; j_call: TRBJ1-1
cdr3_nt: TGTGCCAGCAGCCAACCCGACAGGAACACTGAAGCTTTCTTT; cdr3_aa: CASSQPDRNTEAFF; clone_size: .; d_call: .; v_call: TRBV4-2; j_call: TRBJ1-1
cdr3_nt: TGTGCCAGCAGCTTGACGCTAGTATCCAGCGAGCAGTACTTC; cdr3_aa: CASSLTLVSSEQYF; clone_size: .; d_call: .; v_call: TRBV5-5; j_call: TRBJ2-7
cdr3_nt: TGTGCCAGTAGCAGGGGAAGGGAGTACGAGGGATACGAGCAGTACTTC; cdr3_aa: CASSRGREYEGYEQYF; clone_size: .; d_call: .; v_call: TRBV19; j_call: TRBJ2-7
cdr3_nt: TGTGCCAGCAGCCAAGAACTCGGGACAGGGGTCTCACCCCTCCACTTT; cdr3_aa: CASSQELGTGVSPLHF; clone_size: few; d_call: TRBD1; v_call: TRBV4-2; j_call: TRBJ1-6
cdr3_nt: TGTGCCAGCAGTTACTCGAGTGAGTCGCCGGCGGATGGCTACACCTTC; cdr3_aa: CASSYSSESPADGYTF; clone_size: few; d_call: .; v_call: TRBV6-5; j_call: TRBJ1-2
cdr3_nt: TGTGCCAGCAGCCCACAAACAGGCCCCCCTTATGGCTACACCTTC; cdr3_aa: CASSPQTGPPYGYTF; clone_size: .; d_call: .; v_call: TRBV9; j_call: TRBJ1-2
cdr3_nt: TGTGCCAGTAGTGTCAACAGGGGTGGTAATGAAAAACTGTTTTTT; cdr3_aa: CASSVNRGGNEKLFF; clone_size: .; d_call: TRBD1; v_call: TRBV19; j_call: TRBJ1-4
cdr3_nt: TGTGCCAGTAGTATCTCCGCGAGCGGGACCCAGTACTTC; cdr3_aa: CASSISASGTQYF; clone_size: .; d_call: .; v_call: TRBV19; j_call: TRBJ2-5
cdr3_nt: TGTGCCAGCAGCGTAGGTGGGGCGCCCGGGGAGCTGTTTTTT; cdr3_aa: CASSVGGAPGELFF; clone_size: .; d_call: .; v_call: TRBV9; j_call: TRBJ2-2
cdr3_nt: TGCGCCAGCAGCAACCCTAGCGGGGGGGCCAATGAGCAGTTCTTC; cdr3_aa: CASSNPSGGANEQFF; clone_size: .; d_call: TRBD2; v_call: TRBV5-1; j_call: TRBJ2-1
cdr3_nt: TGTGCCACCAGCCCCCAGGGTAGCGGGGGCCCGGGGGAGACCCAGTACTTC; cdr3_aa: CATSPQGSGGPGETQYF; clone_size: .; d_call: TRBD2; v_call: TRBV15; j_call: TRBJ2-5
cdr3_nt: TGTGCCAGCAGACCGGACAGGGACGCTGGAAACACCATATATTTT; cdr3_aa: CASRPDRDAGNTIYF; clone_size: .; d_call: TRBD1; v_call: TRBV7-9; j_call: TRBJ1-3
cdr3_nt: TGTGCCAGCAGCATAGACAGGTTTCAAGAGACCCAGTACTTC; cdr3_aa: CASSIDRFQETQYF; clone_size: .; d_call: .; v_call: TRBV5-6; j_call: TRBJ2-5
cdr3_nt: TGCGCCAGCAGGGGGGGGACCAACTATGGCTACACCTTC; cdr3_aa: CASRGGTNYGYTF; clone_size: .; d_call: .; v_call: TRBV5-1; j_call: TRBJ1-2
cdr3_nt: TGTGCCAGCAGCTTCCAGGGGACGGTCGAGCAGTACTTC; cdr3_aa: CASSFQGTVEQYF; clone_size: .; d_call: .; v_call: TRBV5-5; j_call: TRBJ2-7
cdr3_nt: TGTGCCAGCAGATACCGACAGGGGAACACTGAAGCTTTCTTT; cdr3_aa: CASRYRQGNTEAFF; clone_size: .; d_call: TRBD1; v_call: TRBV5-4; j_call: TRBJ1-1
cdr3_nt: TGTGCCAGCAGGCAAGACAGCTACGAGCAGTACTTC; cdr3_aa: CASRQDSYEQYF; clone_size: .; d_call: .; v_call: TRBV2; j_call: TRBJ2-7
cdr3_nt: TGCAGTGCTAAACAGTGGGGCTACACCTTC; cdr3_aa: CSAKQWGYTF; clone_size: .; d_call: .; v_call: TRBV20-1; j_call: TRBJ1-2
cdr3_nt: TGTGCCACCATACCGGGACAAAAGATGGTAGGACATGAAAAACTGTTTTTT; cdr3_aa: CATIPGQKMVGHEKLFF; clone_size: .; d_call: .; v_call: TRBV15; j_call: TRBJ1-4
cdr3_nt: TGTGCCTGGGGGCGGGCAGGAACGGGTCAGCCCCAGCATTTT; cdr3_aa: CAWGRAGTGQPQHF; clone_size: .; d_call: .; v_call: TRBV30; j_call: TRBJ1-5
cdr3_nt: TGTGCCAGCAGCCACATTACCTCGGGGGGCTACACCTTC; cdr3_aa: CASSHITSGGYTF; clone_size: .; d_call: .; v_call: TRBV4-2; j_call: TRBJ1-2
cdr3_nt: TGCAGCGTTGAAGACGGTCGCTTCTTCTTGCAGTATTTT; cdr3_aa: CSVEDGRFFLQYF; clone_size: few; d_call: .; v_call: TRBV29-1; j_call: TRBJ2-3
cdr3_nt: TGCGCCAGCAAATCCGGAGGGACGACCTCTGGAAACACCATATATTTT; cdr3_aa: CASKSGGTTSGNTIYF; clone_size: few; d_call: .; v_call: TRBV5-1; j_call: TRBJ1-3
cdr3_nt: TGTGCCAGCAGCTCATACGAAGGGGGTAGCAATCAGCCCCAGCATTTT; cdr3_aa: CASSSYEGGSNQPQHF; clone_size: .; d_call: .; v_call: TRBV7-9; j_call: TRBJ1-5
cdr3_nt: TGTGCCAGCAGTGAATACAGGGGACAAGAGACCCAGTACTTC; cdr3_aa: CASSEYRGQETQYF; clone_size: .; d_call: TRBD1; v_call: TRBV6-1; j_call: TRBJ2-5
cdr3_nt: TGTGCCAGCAGTCGTAGCGGGGGGGCCTTTGGTGAGCAGTTCTTC; cdr3_aa: CASSRSGGAFGEQFF; clone_size: few; d_call: TRBD2; v_call: TRBV2; j_call: TRBJ2-1
cdr3_nt: TGTGCCAGTAGTACCCAACTAGGGACAGGGGAGGAAGGCTACACCTTC; cdr3_aa: CASSTQLGTGEEGYTF; clone_size: .; d_call: TRBD1; v_call: TRBV19; j_call: TRBJ1-2
cdr3_nt: TGTGCCAGCAGCGCGGGACCTGGGTATGGCTACACCTTC; cdr3_aa: CASSAGPGYGYTF; clone_size: .; d_call: .; v_call: TRBV6-4; j_call: TRBJ1-2